This TCR beta chain was obtained from a study of Graves' ophthalmopathy and Graves' hyperthyroidism. Study-level results: The majority of expanded thyroid clonotypes above 0.001 frequency also occurred in blood.

Concerning this clonotype itself: Its target is not known.

Trimming shortened V by 6 bases and J by 7 bases, and 10 bases separated the two germline ends. Germline loops: CDR1 ENHRY, CDR2 SYGVKD. CDR3 size: 13 residues. Hyperthyroidism patients, all newly diagnosed, had under 2 months' duration and ages of 18 to 65. Patients were diagnosed from clinical symptoms, serum thyroxine, TRAb, thyroid ultrasound and orbital computed tomography. RNA served as the template for amplifying TCR beta CDR3 regions. The library came from an HTBI-primed first-round RT-PCR and a second-round multiplex PCR. MiXCR was run by TCRdb on the multiplex PCR reads, yielding one entry per CDR3 protein. The sample includes approximately 1.2 million distinct CDR3 sequences, roughly 35% of them seen just once.

The TCR comes from an adult man with Graves' hyperthyroidism. The V and J genes are TRBV10-3 and TRBJ1-6; no reliable D call. The sequenced sample consisted of peripheral blood or thyroid tissue (not recorded which). This CDR3 is CAISLEGNSPLHF. The CDR3 DNA reads as TGTGCCATCAGCTTGGAAGGGAATTCACCCCTCCACTTT.